The 25 T cell receptor beta chains reported below all come from one sample, sequenced in a study of blood T cells in healthy people across ages. A J-beta primer mix and a sample-barcoded 5' primer were used in a second PCR of about 7 to 12 cycles. Each CDR3 protein is one row after TCRdb ran MiXCR on the 5' RACE reads. Here the sample spans 1.5 million or so distinct CDR3 sequences, approximately 38% being singletons. Sequencing used blood. The receptors derive from a woman under 30 in good health.

The CDR3 DNA is TGCGCCAGCAGCCGGGAAGCGGGAGGGCCCAGCTCCTACAATGAGCAGTACTTC. Protein sequence: CASSREAGGPSSYNEQYF. This chain links TRBV4-1 with TRBJ2-1, with TRBD2 identical over 10 bases. TRBJ2-7 explains the end of the DNA better; the J call may be wrong. The CDR3 loop spans 18 amino acids. Germline CDR1 reads MGHRA; CDR2 reads YSYEKL.

J is TRBJ2-1 and V is TRBV24-1; TRBD2 agrees at 15 bases. The germline V gene has CDR1 KGHDR and CDR2 SFDVKD. The trim removed 4 bases at V and 7 bases at J, leaving 13 bases unmatched. The CDR3 sequence is 19 residues long. The CDR3 spells CATSDSGTSGRIEWNEQFF. CDR3 sequence (DNA): TGTGCCACCAGTGACTCCGGGACTAGCGGGAGGATCGAGTGGAATGAGCAGTTCTTC.

The genes are TRBV7-3 and TRBJ2-1; 9 bases map to TRBD1. The junction had 7 bases not matched to a gene; V was cut back by 2 bases and J by 11 bases. The CDR3 is 14 amino acids. Germline V gene data show CDR1 as SGHTA and CDR2 as FQGTGA. CDR3 DNA sequence: TGTGCCAGCAGCTTACTTGACAGGGGGGGTAAGCAGTTCTTC. Amino acids: CASSLLDRGGKQFF.

The chain joins TRBV18 to TRBJ1-1; 9 bases are a match to TRBD1. This CDR3 has 16 residues. V lost 2 bases, J lost 4 bases, and 8 bases stayed unmatched. Germline values: CDR1 KGHSH, CDR2 LQKENI. The CDR3 loop is CASSPWDRAGSTEAFF. The CDR3 region has the DNA TGTGCCAGCTCACCATGGGACAGGGCGGGGAGCACTGAAGCTTTCTTT. Complete variable domain (other parts from reference TRBV18 and TRBJ1-1): NAGVMQNPRHLVRRRGQEARLRCSPMKGHSHVYWYRQLPEEGLKFMVYLQKENIIDESGMPKERFSAEFPKEGPSILRIQQVVRGDSAAYFCASSPWDRAGSTEAFFGQGTRLTVV.

The V and J genes are TRBV10-3 and TRBJ2-5, with 11 bases lining up with TRBD2. The CDR3 has 17 residues. Germline CDR1 and CDR2: ENHRY and SYGVKD. V dropped 6 bases and J dropped 1; count of bases not matched to a gene: 10. CDR3 nucleotides: TGTGCCATCAGCGAGCCCCCTAGCGGGGGGATCCAAGAGACCCAGTACTTC. Translated: CAISEPPSGGIQETQYF.

The table lists this clonotype with a few counts. The chain carries TRBV9 and TRBJ1-2; TRBD1 might be the D (6 bases). The V and J ends lost 0 bases and 4 bases respectively, with 13 bases between them. Germline lookup yields CDR1 SGDLS and CDR2 YYNGEE. This CDR3 has 15 residues. The CDR3 loop is CASSVVPTGSYGYTF. The CDR3 coding sequence is TGTGCCAGCAGCGTAGTCCCAACAGGGTCCTATGGCTACACCTTC.

CDR3 nucleotide sequence: TGTGCCAGCAGCCCAAACCTAGGGGACACCGGGGAGCTGTTTTTT. The encoded protein is CASSPNLGDTGELFF. The V and J genes are TRBV9 and TRBJ2-2; D might be TRBD1 (5 bases). CDR1 is SGDLS, CDR2 YYNGEE, per germline. Trimming removed 4 bases from V and 3 bases from J, with 13 bases in between. The CDR3 totals 15 residues.

Only a few counts were recorded for this clonotype. The rearrangement joins TRBV20-1 to TRBJ2-7, with 10 bases lining up with TRBD2. The CDR3 consists of 13 residues. From germline, CDR1 is DFQATT and CDR2 SNEGSKA (reference sequence). The J segment lost 6 bases and the V segment lost 5 bases, leaving 7 bases of the junction unmatched. CDR3 residues: CSAPLAGGLEQYF. CDR3 DNA sequence: TGCAGTGCTCCCTTAGCGGGGGGACTCGAGCAGTACTTC.

In this sample, this clonotype turned up a few times. The CDR3 reads CAISAGQGTGTSIHEQYF. The DNA of the CDR3 is TGTGCCATCAGTGCCGGTCAAGGGACCGGGACTAGCATTCACGAGCAGTACTTC. The rearrangement joins TRBV10-3 to TRBJ2-4; TRBD2 agrees at 9 bases. Judging by the DNA end, TRBJ2-7 fits better; the J call may be wrong. The CDR3 runs to 18 residues. CDR1 and CDR2 (germline): ENHRY, SYGVKD.

This clonotype turned up a few times. The CDR3 is CASSQPREGNYGYTF. CDR3 DNA: TGCGCCAGCAGCCAACCCCGCGAGGGGAACTATGGCTACACCTTC. The chain joins TRBV4-1 to TRBJ1-2, with D tentatively TRBD1 (5 bases). V lost 2 bases to trimming and J lost 2 bases, with 12 bases between them. This CDR3 is 15 amino acids long. Per the germline V gene, CDR1 is MGHRA and CDR2 is YSYEKL.

The V and J genes are TRBV15 and TRBJ2-6; 7 nucleotides agree with TRBD2. The ends lost 0 bases at V and 2 bases at J; junction bases unmatched: 13. CDR3 length equals 20 residues. CDR1 LNHNV and CDR2 YYDKDF come from the germline V gene (reference sequence). In DNA form, the CDR3 reads TGTGCCACCAGCAGAGATGGTATGACTAGCCGGGTGACTGGGGCCAACGTCCTGACTTTC. Its protein is CATSRDGMTSRVTGANVLTF.

The chain links TRBV21-1 to TRBJ2-3; TRBD2 is the table's D call and was not checked against the DNA. TRBV21-1 is classified as a pseudogene. This CDR3 has 17 amino acids. CDR3 sequence: CASSKVTGGPVTDTQYF. The DNA of the CDR3 is TGTGCCAGCAGCAAAGTCACGGGGGGGCCTGTAACAGATACGCAGTATTTT.

The chain has TRBV10-2 and TRBJ2-4; D unresolved. TRBJ2-7 explains the end of the DNA better; the J call may be wrong. The germline gives CDR1 WSHSY, CDR2 SAAADI. The CDR3 runs 13 residues. CDR3 amino acids: CASIITLGHEQYF. DNA for the CDR3: TGCGCCAGCATCATCACGCTTGGGCACGAGCAGTACTTC.

This chain connects TRBV11-2 to TRBJ2-1; TRBD2 matches 8 bases. This CDR3 comprises 15 residues. CDR1 and CDR2 from the germline V gene are SGHAT and FQNNGV. V was clipped by 2 bases and J by 4 bases; unmatched bases: 4. The CDR3 is CASSLSGSPYNEQFF. The CDR3 region has the DNA TGTGCCAGCAGCTTAAGCGGGAGCCCTTACAATGAGCAGTTCTTC.

This sequence joins TRBV12-5 and TRBJ2-1, with D uncertain. V lost 7 bases and J lost 5, with 15 bases in between. CDR3 length equals 14 residues. Germline assignment: CDR1 LGHNT and CDR2 FRNRAP. CDR3 DNA sequence: TGTGCTAGTGACGGACGGCTACAAGACAATGAGCAGTTCTTC. It is translated as CASDGRLQDNEQFF.

Only a few counts were recorded for this clonotype. The rearrangement links TRBV3-1 to TRBJ1-2, with a possible D match to TRBD1 (6 bases). This CDR3 spans 13 amino acids. The V gene lost 4 bases and the J gene lost 7 bases, with 13 bases spanning the gap. Germline V CDR1 and CDR2: LGHDT, YNNKEL (reference sequence). The CDR3 spells CASSRQVLSGYTF. DNA of the CDR3: TGTGCCAGCAGCCGACAGGTTCTGTCTGGCTACACCTTC.

A single count supports this clonotype. This chain links TRBV6-1 with TRBJ1-5, with TRBD1 identical over 12 bases. CDR1 MNHNS and CDR2 SASEGT come from the germline V gene. The ends lost 9 bases at V and 9 bases at J; junction bases unmatched: 15. CDR3 length equals 16 residues. CDR3 DNA: TGTGCCAGTCTCCGGGACAGGGGGCTAAGTGGACGGCCCCAGCATTTT. Protein: CASLRDRGLSGRPQHF.

The rearrangement joins TRBV20-1 to TRBJ2-1; 7 nucleotides match TRBD2. The CDR3 extends over 15 amino acids. Trimming cost V 3 bases and J 8 bases; bases outside gene matches: 13. Germline V gene data show CDR1 as DFQATT and CDR2 as SNEGSKA (reference sequence). This CDR3 reads CSASLRGVTVDEQFF. CDR3 DNA: TGCAGTGCTAGTTTACGGGGGGTAACGGTCGATGAGCAGTTCTTC.

This clonotype was picked up a small number of times. The chain combines TRBV15 with TRBJ1-2; possible D gene TRBD1, 6 bases. Trimming cost V 0 bases and J 4 bases, with 12 bases left between them. The CDR3 extends over 15 amino acids. Germline CDR1 is LNHNV and CDR2 is YYDKDF (reference sequence). The DNA for the CDR3 is TGTGCCACCAGCAGAGATCAGGGGAAATCCTATGGCTACACCTTC. Its protein product is CATSRDQGKSYGYTF.

This clonotype turned up a few times. V usage is TRBV3-1 and J usage is TRBJ2-7; the match to TRBD2 covers 8 bases. The CDR3 is 17 residues long. Looked up from germline, CDR1 is LGHDT and CDR2 is YNNKEL (reference sequence). V lost 6 bases and J lost 0; bases outside the gene matches: 13. The DNA for the CDR3 is TGTGCCAGCAGTCGCGGCTCTAGCGGGTCCAGCTCCTACGAGCAGTACTTC. The encoded protein is CASSRGSSGSSSYEQYF.

As concerns this clonotype: A single base separates this from a much larger clone, so it may be a read error. The chain links TRBV7-8 to TRBJ2-3, with D tentatively TRBD2 (5 bases). CDR1 and CDR2 (germline): SGHVS, FQNEAQ. This CDR3 region has 16 residues. V shed 5 bases and J shed 4 bases, with 19 bases lying between them. The CDR3 bases are TGTGCCAGCAGCGGCATCGGACGAGGACTGGCAGATACGCAGTATTTT. Residues: CASSGIGRGLADTQYF.

Only a few counts were recorded for this clonotype. This chain connects TRBV5-1 to TRBJ2-4; D is undetermined. Trimming pared 2 bases from V and 3 bases from J, leaving 12 bases between. Germline loops: CDR1 SGHRS, CDR2 YFSETQ. The CDR3 spans 15 residues. In DNA form, the CDR3 reads TGCGCCAGCAGCTTTGGTGGGCTCGACAAAAACATTCAGTACTTC. Its protein is CASSFGGLDKNIQYF.

V and J are TRBV30 and TRBJ2-1, with D tentatively TRBD2 (6 bases). Germline V gives CDR1 GTSNPN, CDR2 SVGIG (reference sequence). V was clipped by 5 bases and J by 8 bases, with 13 bases between them. There are 12 residues in the CDR3. The DNA for the CDR3 is TGTGCCTGGGGAGCGGGTGGGGATGAGCAGTTCTTC. Translating it yields CAWGAGGDEQFF.

The gene calls are TRBV6-2 or TRBV6-3 and TRBJ2-2; 10 bases are shared with TRBD2. This CDR3 spans 14 amino acids. CDR1 and CDR2 (germline): MNHEY, SVGEGT. V shed 7 bases, J shed 5 bases, and the junction held 4 bases outside the gene matches. CDR3 nucleotide sequence: TGTGCCAGCACCCCTAGCGGGAGAACCGGGGAGCTGTTTTTT. Encoded protein: CASTPSGRTGELFF.

This rearrangement joins TRBV5-1 to TRBJ2-1; 9 nucleotides agree with TRBD2. The CDR3 consists of 13 residues. The germline CDR1 and CDR2 sequences are SGHRS and YFSETQ. The J segment lost 8 bases and the V segment lost 5 bases, leaving 5 bases of the junction unmatched. The CDR3 protein is CASRLAGEHEQFF. Written as DNA, the CDR3 is TGCGCCAGCAGACTAGCGGGCGAACATGAGCAGTTCTTC.